These 6 T cell receptor beta chains came from one sample sequenced in a study of T cells after yellow fever vaccination. TCRdb re-analysed the 5' RACE reads in MiXCR, keeping a single row per CDR3 protein. The data hold about 240,000 distinct CDR3 sequences, with 6.9% observed a single time. The starting material was CD4+ T cells sorted from PBMCs, obtained 15 days after the yellow fever booster vaccination. The origin of the receptors is a man aged 30 to 39 who received the YFV17D yellow fever vaccine.

This clonotype has only a few counts. This chain joins TRBV29-1 and TRBJ2-3; 13 bases are shared with TRBD2. The ends lost 2 bases at V and 2 bases at J; junction bases unmatched: 10. The V gene's germline CDR1 is SQVTM and CDR2 ANQGSEA. The CDR3 sequence is 18 residues long. CDR3 nucleotides: TGCAGCGTTGAACGGGGTGCACTAGCGGGAGGGGACACAGATACGCAGTATTTT. This translates into CSVERGALAGGDTDTQYF.

The V gene is TRBV20-1, the J gene TRBJ2-5; D call uncertain. CDR3 size: 13 residues. Trimming stripped 3 bases from V and 5 bases from J, with 13 bases between. Germline loops: CDR1 DFQATT, CDR2 SNEGSKA (reference sequence). In DNA form, the CDR3 reads TGCAGTGCTAGGGTAGGCCCGAGGGAGACCCAGTACTTC. It encodes CSARVGPRETQYF.

This clonotype was counted only a few times. This chain uses TRBV4-1 with TRBJ2-1, with 11 bases that match TRBD2. The CDR3 is made up of 19 amino acids. J gave up 3 bases and V 3 bases, and 13 bases lay outside the gene matches. CDR1 and CDR2 (germline): MGHRA, YSYEKL. The CDR3 reads CASSQGGGIAGGYYNEQFF. In DNA, the CDR3 is TGCGCCAGCAGCCAGGGGGGAGGCATAGCGGGAGGGTACTACAATGAGCAGTTCTTC.

This chain joins TRBV27 and TRBJ1-6; D is unresolved. The CDR3 is made up of 12 amino acids. CDR1 MNHEY and CDR2 SMNVEV come from the germline V gene (reference sequence). The germline V and J ends were trimmed by 5 bases and 8 bases, with 7 bases remaining between them. DNA for the CDR3: TGTGCCAGCAGTACAATGGATTCACCCCTCCACTTT. Its translation is CASSTMDSPLHF.

Ten or more counts support this clonotype. J is TRBJ2-2 and V is TRBV28, with D uncertain. Between the trimmed V and J ends, which lost 4 bases and 5 bases, there was a span of 5 bases. The germline gives CDR1 MDHEN, CDR2 SYDVKM. This CDR3 region has 12 residues. CDR3 sequence: CASSSYTGELFF. CDR3 DNA: TGTGCCAGCAGTTCGTATACCGGGGAGCTGTTTTTT.

The table lists this clonotype with a few counts. The rearrangement links TRBV19 to TRBJ2-1; D possibly corresponds to TRBD2 (5 bases). The CDR3 runs 13 residues. V lost 6 bases to trimming and J lost 7 bases, with 13 bases between them. Germline CDR1 LNHDA, CDR2 SQIVND (reference sequence). The CDR3 here is CASRGPEGNEQFF. The CDR3 bases are TGTGCCAGTAGGGGCCCTGAGGGTAATGAGCAGTTCTTC.